These T cell receptor beta chains were read from a single sample in a study of neurological immune-mediated disorders. TCRdb reanalysed the 5' RACE reads using MiXCR and keeps one entry per CDR3 protein. The sample holds 32,000 or so distinct CDR3 sequences, 9% to 14% seen once. The sequenced material came from PBMCs. All receptors come from a woman between 55 and 75 years old in good health. Each CDR3 is given with its conserved first and last residue. The D gene is left open where the match is weak. The size entry is marked missing in some rows and otherwise reads once, few, many or a size class.

V	size	J	D	length	DNA	CDR3
TRBV3-1	many	TRBJ2-3	.	14	TGTGCCAGCAGCCCTACTTGGACAGCCCGGGTACAGTATTTT	CASSPTWTARVQYF
TRBV11-2	many	TRBJ2-2	TRBD2	16	TGTGCCAGCAGCTTAGAGCCTAGCGGGGTAGCCGGGGAGCTGTTTTTT	CASSLEPSGVAGELFF
TRBV12-3/TRBV12-4	many	TRBJ1-6	.	15	TGTGCCAGCGCCCGCCCCGGGGTAACCAATTCACCCCTCCACTTT	CASARPGVTNSPLHF
TRBV12-3/TRBV12-4	many	TRBJ1-1	TRBD1	13	TGTGCCAGCAGTTGGGGACAGGGGTCCTATGCTTTCTTT	CASSWGQGSYAFF
TRBV27	many	TRBJ2-7	TRBD1	14	TGTGCCAGCAGTTCATGGACAGGGTCGGGCGAGCAGTACTTC	CASSSWTGSGEQYF
TRBV5-1	once	TRBJ1-5	.	14	TGCGCCAGCAGCTTGGGGACCGTGACTCAGCCCCACCATTTT	CASSLGTVTQPHHF
TRBV19	many	TRBJ2-2	TRBD2	15	TGTGCCAGTAGTATAATCGGGGGGGCCGGCGGGGAGCTGTTTTTT	CASSIIGGAGGELFF
TRBV5-1	many	TRBJ1-4	.	13	TGCGCCAGCAGCGACGGAGTTCATGAAAAACTGTTTTTT	CASSDGVHEKLFF
TRBV5-1	many	TRBJ2-3	.	16	TGCGCCAGCAGCTCGGCCTCGGGGACCCCCACAGATACGCAGTATTTT	CASSSASGTPTDTQYF
TRBV6-1	many	TRBJ1-2	TRBD1	13	TGTGCCAGCAGGGAGGGACAGAACTATGGCTACACCTTC	CASREGQNYGYTF
TRBV20-1	many	TRBJ1-1	TRBD1	18	TGCAGTGCTAGAAGGCCCGGGACAGGGGCCACCCTTAACACTGAAGCTTTCTTT	CSARRPGTGATLNTEAFF
TRBV6-4	.	TRBJ2-3	.	16	TGTGCCAGCAGTCTGCGACTAGGAGGGGGTTTGGATACGCAGTATTTT	CASSLRLGGGLDTQYF
TRBV9	many	TRBJ2-5	.	14	TGTGCCAGCAGCAGAGGGACACTTCAAGAGACCCAGTACTTC	CASSRGTLQETQYF
TRBV5-5	many	TRBJ2-7	.	15	TGTGCCAGCAGCTTGGGGCAGGGTCCCCTTTACGAGCAGTACTTC	CASSLGQGPLYEQYF
TRBV7-9	.	TRBJ1-2	.	14	TGTGCCAACAGCTTAGGTGGGAATGACCATGGCTACACCTTC	CANSLGGNDHGYTF
TRBV6-5	many	TRBJ2-5	.	13	TGTGCCAGCAGTTACTCGAACAGGGAGACCCAGTACTTC	CASSYSNRETQYF
TRBV5-1	many	TRBJ1-1	.	14	TGCGCCAGCAGCTTGGAAGAACGTATCACTGAAGCTTTCTTT	CASSLEERITEAFF
TRBV7-3	many	TRBJ2-2	.	15	TGTGCCAGCAGCTTAACCGGGTGGGGCACCGGGGAGCTGTTTTTT	CASSLTGWGTGELFF
TRBV5-1	many	TRBJ2-1	TRBD1	16	TGCGCCAGCAGCTTGGTAGGAGGGACAGGGGGAAATGAGCAGTTCTTC	CASSLVGGTGGNEQFF
TRBV5-1	many	TRBJ1-6	.	13	TGCGCCAGCAGCTTGAGGTCTGATTCACCCCTCCACTTT	CASSLRSDSPLHF
TRBV28	many	TRBJ1-6	TRBD1	16	TGTGCCAGCAGTGGGAAGACAGGGAGGAAAGTCTCACCCCTCCACTTT	CASSGKTGRKVSPLHF
TRBV4-1	many	TRBJ2-2	.	15	TGCGCCAGCAGCCATAGCGACAGTTGGACCGGGGAGCTGTTTTTT	CASSHSDSWTGELFF
TRBV9	many	TRBJ2-2	TRBD2	15	TGTGCCAGCGGGACTAGCGGGTCGAACACCGGGGAGCTGTTTTTT	CASGTSGSNTGELFF
TRBV2	.	TRBJ2-5	.	13	TGTGCCAGCAAGGTGCGGCTAGAAGAGACCCAGTACTTC	CASKVRLEETQYF
TRBV12-3/TRBV12-4	many	TRBJ1-1	.	13	TGTGCCAGCAGTTTTAGAAAGTACAGTGAAGCTTTCTTT	CASSFRKYSEAFF
TRBV3-1	.	TRBJ2-4	.	17	TGTGCCAGCAGCCAAGATGGGACTTGGGGGCGCGGAGACATTCAGTACTTC	CASSQDGTWGRGDIQYF
TRBV14	large	TRBJ1-1	.	11	TGTGCCAGCAGCCTGGGGACTGAAGCTTTCTTT	CASSLGTEAFF
TRBV7-3	many	TRBJ2-5	.	13	TGTGCCAGCAGTCCCGGACCGGGTGGGACCCAGTACTTC	CASSPGPGGTQYF
TRBV20-1	many	TRBJ2-5	.	16	TGCAGTGCTGCTTACGCAGGGGCCGGCGTTGGAGACACCCAGTACTTC	CSAAYAGAGVGDTQYF
TRBV20-1	many	TRBJ1-1	.	16	TGCAGTGCTAGGGGCATGCTGGGGGGCGCTATAACCGTGGCTTTCTTT	CSARGMLGGAITVAFF
TRBV20-1	.	TRBJ2-7	.	12	TGCAGTTACGAGCCCAGGCCCTACGAGCAGTACTTC	CSYEPRPYEQYF
TRBV7-8	many	TRBJ2-5	TRBD2	17	TGTGCCAGCAGCTTAGGGACGGTAGCGGGACGGCGGGAGACCCAGTACTTC	CASSLGTVAGRRETQYF
TRBV5-1	many	TRBJ2-3	TRBD2	16	TGCGCCAGCAGCCCACTAGCGGGGGGGAGCACAGATACGCAGTATTTT	CASSPLAGGSTDTQYF
TRBV6-1	many	TRBJ1-1	TRBD1	14	TGTGCCAGCAGTGAGGCAGGGGGGTACACTGAAGCTTTCTTT	CASSEAGGYTEAFF
TRBV12-3/TRBV12-4	many	TRBJ1-1	.	14	TGTGCCAGCAGTTTTGGTCACGGGAACACTGAAGCTTTCTTT	CASSFGHGNTEAFF
TRBV7-2	many	TRBJ2-5	TRBD2	17	TGTGCCAGCAGGACTAGCCCGTACAGGCGTGCGATGGAGACCCAGTACTTC	CASRTSPYRRAMETQYF
TRBV3-1	many	TRBJ2-2	TRBD2	13	TGTGCCAGCAGCCAAGGGGAGGGTCGGGAGCTGTTTTTT	CASSQGEGRELFF
TRBV7-2	many	TRBJ2-5	.	14	TGTGCCAGCAGCTTAAAAACAGCGCAAGAGACCCAGTACTTC	CASSLKTAQETQYF
TRBV7-2	many	TRBJ2-1	TRBD1	13	TGTGCCAGCAGCACGGAAACAGGGGGTGAGCAGTTCTTC	CASSTETGGEQFF
TRBV5-1	many	TRBJ2-7	TRBD1	13	TGCGCCAGCAGCTTCCTACAGGGGACCGAGCAGTACTTC	CASSFLQGTEQYF
TRBV21-1	many	TRBJ2-7	.	15	TGTGCCAGCAGACCCGACAGGGCGAGCTCCTACGAGCAGTACTTC	CASRPDRASSYEQYF
TRBV5-1	many	TRBJ2-3	.	15	TGCGCCAGCAGCTTAACGTGGGGTCACACAGATACGCAGTATTTT	CASSLTWGHTDTQYF
TRBV15	many	TRBJ1-4	TRBD1	15	TGTGCCACCAGCAGAGGGGACAGGGAGCATGAAAAACTGTTTTTT	CATSRGDREHEKLFF
TRBV9	many	TRBJ2-7	TRBD1	14	TGTGCCAGCAGCCCCCGGACAGGGGAGGGCGAGCAGTACTTC	CASSPRTGEGEQYF
TRBV10-3	many	TRBJ2-7	TRBD1	16	TGTGCCATCAGCCTTTCCCCGGGACAGGGAACCTACGAGCAGTACTTC	CAISLSPGQGTYEQYF
TRBV18	many	TRBJ2-1	.	15	TGTGCCAGCTCACGCCTCCGGGACACATACAATGAGCAGTTCTTC	CASSRLRDTYNEQFF
TRBV28	.	TRBJ1-4	.	14	TGTGCCAGCAACAGAGGGGTTTCTAATGAAAAACTGTTTTTT	CASNRGVSNEKLFF
TRBV6-5	many	TRBJ2-7	TRBD1	16	TGTGCCAGCAGTTACGGAGGGGGACAGGGGAACTACGAGCAGTACTTC	CASSYGGGQGNYEQYF
TRBV11-1	many	TRBJ2-2	.	17	TGTGCCAGCAGCCCAATGCCGGGACGACCAAACACCGGGGAGCTGTTTTTT	CASSPMPGRPNTGELFF
TRBV5-6	many	TRBJ1-3	.	12	TGTGCCAGCACCCTTACTGGAAACACCATATATTTT	CASTLTGNTIYF
TRBV5-1	many	TRBJ2-1	TRBD1	15	TGCGCCAGCAGCGACCCGGGACAGGGCTACAATGAGCAGTTCTTC	CASSDPGQGYNEQFF
TRBV7-9	many	TRBJ1-3	.	16	TGTGCCAGCAGCCCCAAGGGCAGATACTCTGGAAACACCATATATTTT	CASSPKGRYSGNTIYF
TRBV6-2/TRBV6-3	many	TRBJ2-1	.	13	TGTGCCAGTCGACAGAGCTCCTACAATGAGCAGTTCTTC	CASRQSSYNEQFF
TRBV6-5	many	TRBJ1-2	.	13	TGTGCCAGCAGTTACCCGTCGGGGAGCGGCTACACCTTC	CASSYPSGSGYTF